The 14 T cell receptor beta chains presented below share a single source sample, sequenced in a study of T-cell memory formation after mild COVID-19. MiXCR, run by TCRdb on the 5' RACE reads, gives a single entry per CDR3 protein. The repertoire holds approximately 200,000 distinct CDR3 sequences, with roughly 17% as singletons. Source material: PBMCs or a T cell subset sorted from them (not recorded which). The source of these receptors is an adult woman who had mild COVID-19 (a few samples of this study predate the infection). Cell type and time point are not known.

The chain recombines TRBV7-9 with TRBJ2-7; D possibly corresponds to TRBD2 (6 bases). Looked up from germline, CDR1 is SEHNR and CDR2 is FQNEAQ (reference sequence). The CDR3 is 11 residues long. Trimming left V 11 bases short and J 2 bases short, with 10 bases between. Written as DNA, the CDR3 is TGTGCCGCCGGCGGGGCCTACGAGCAGTACTTC. Translation gives CAAGGAYEQYF.

The chain uses TRBV2 and TRBJ2-7, with 7 positions matching TRBD2. This CDR3 comprises 13 residues. V dropped 6 bases and J dropped 10; count of bases not matched to a gene: 12. CDR1 and CDR2 (germline): SNHLY, FYNNEI. The CDR3, as DNA: TGTGCCAGCAGAGCGGGGATAGCGAGGGACCAGTACTTC. As protein: CASRAGIARDQYF.

This clonotype was seen repeatedly, ten times or more. This chain joins TRBV30 and TRBJ2-7; D is unresolved. CDR3 length: 12 amino acids. The V end lost 1 base, the J end lost 3 bases, and 7 bases lay between the germline ends. Per the germline V gene, CDR1 is GTSNPN and CDR2 is SVGIG (reference sequence). This chain's CDR3 is CAWSGGYYEQYF. The CDR3 DNA reads as TGTGCCTGGAGTGGGGGATACTACGAGCAGTACTTC.

This clonotype was counted only a few times. This chain links TRBV5-5 with TRBJ2-7; a weak D match, TRBD1 (6 bases). Deletions cut 2 bases from V and 0 bases from J, with 12 bases between. This CDR3 has 15 amino acids. Germline V gives CDR1 SGHKS, CDR2 YYEKEE (reference sequence). As DNA, the CDR3 is TGTGCCAGCAGCTTTGGGGACATCGGCTCCTACGAGCAGTACTTC. Protein product: CASSFGDIGSYEQYF.

This clonotype was picked up a small number of times. The chain links TRBV30 to TRBJ1-3, with D possibly TRBD1 on 5 matching bases. The V end was cut by 2 bases, the J end by 0 bases, with 11 bases between. The CDR3 has 15 amino acids. Germline-derived CDR1 and CDR2 are GTSNPN and SVGIG (reference sequence). The CDR3 bases are TGTGCCTGGAGTCGGGACTACTTCTCTGGAAACACCATATATTTT. Amino acid sequence: CAWSRDYFSGNTIYF. Full variable domain (rest looked up from reference TRBV30 and TRBJ1-3): SQTIHQWPATLVQPVGSPLSLECTVEGTSNPNLYWYRQAAGRGLQLLFYSVGIGQISSEVPQNLSASRPQDRQFILSSKKLLLSDSGFYLCAWSRDYFSGNTIYFGEGSWLTVV.

The genes are TRBV12-3 or TRBV12-4 and TRBJ2-1; no firm D call. This CDR3 spans 13 amino acids. V dropped 1 base and J dropped 8 bases, with 9 bases sitting between them. The CDR3 spells CASSLGARYEQFF. The CDR3 DNA is TGTGCCAGCAGTTTAGGAGCTCGGTATGAGCAGTTCTTC.

This clonotype was observed a handful of times. The V call is TRBV16, the J call TRBJ2-2; D gene uncertain. The CDR3 consists of 13 residues. Germline V gene sequence: CDR1 KGHSY, CDR2 FQNENV. V lost 0 bases and J lost 8, with 7 bases in between. CDR3 in amino acids: CASSQSGSGELFF. The CDR3 DNA is TGTGCCAGCAGCCAATCTGGATCTGGGGAGCTGTTTTTT. Drawing the rest from reference TRBV16 and TRBJ2-2, the complete variable domain is GEEVAQTPKHLVRGEGQKAKLYCAPIKGHSYVFWYQQVLKNEFKFLISFQNENVFDETGMPKERFSAKCLPNSPCSLEIQATKLEDSAVYFCASSQSGSGELFFGEGSRLTVL.

Only a few counts were recorded for this clonotype. The chain joins TRBV24-1 to TRBJ2-5; 7 bases map to TRBD1. Looked up from germline, CDR1 is KGHDR and CDR2 is SFDVKD. V lost 5 bases, J lost 10 bases, and 15 bases stayed unmatched. This CDR3 region has 15 residues. CDR3 loop: CATSAGGTAVELQYF. The CDR3 coding sequence is TGTGCCACCAGTGCAGGTGGGACAGCCGTCGAACTCCAGTACTTC.

In its sample, this clonotype was seen many times. V and J are TRBV9 and TRBJ2-4; D remains unclear. The ends were cut back, 4 bases at V and 10 bases at J, with 9 bases in the middle. Germline values: CDR1 SGDLS, CDR2 YYNGEE. This CDR3 spans 11 amino acids. DNA for the CDR3: TGTGCCAGCAGCCCCGGAACGATTCAGTACTTC. As protein: CASSPGTIQYF.

This clonotype came up a few times. The rearrangement uses TRBV3-1 and TRBJ2-1; D perhaps matches TRBD2 (6 bases). The germline V and J ends were trimmed by 9 bases and 8 bases, with 17 bases remaining between them. This CDR3 spans 13 amino acids. Germline CDR1 LGHDT, CDR2 YNNKEL (reference sequence). CDR3 loop: CASGPSWGDEQFF. DNA of the CDR3: TGTGCCAGTGGCCCCTCCTGGGGGGATGAGCAGTTCTTC.

The CDR3 is CSARDRDTDFSYEQYF. The CDR3 bases are TGCAGTGCTAGAGATCGGGACACCGATTTCTCCTACGAGCAGTACTTC. This sequence joins TRBV20-1 and TRBJ2-7, with TRBD1 as a possible D gene (6 bases). The germline V gene has CDR1 DFQATT and CDR2 SNEGSKA (reference sequence). The CDR3 consists of 16 residues. Deletions cut 0 bases from V and 0 bases from J, with 15 bases between.

This clonotype was recorded a few times. The chain couples TRBV7-3 to TRBJ2-5; perhaps TRBD2 as D (6 bases). This CDR3 contains 14 residues. The V end was cut by 5 bases, the J end by 5 bases, with 15 bases between. The germline CDR1 and CDR2 sequences are SGHTA and FQGTGA. This chain's CDR3 is CASSPTTRSETQYF. As DNA, the CDR3 is TGTGCCAGCAGCCCTACGACTAGGTCGGAGACCCAGTACTTC.

The table lists this clonotype with many counts. V and J are TRBV7-8 and TRBJ2-1, with 15 bases aligning to TRBD2. The CDR3 contains 19 residues. Looked up from germline, CDR1 is SGHVS and CDR2 is FQNEAQ. Losses at the gene ends were 5 bases for V and 0 bases for J; bases not matched to a gene: 8. The CDR3 is CASSEEGLAGGTSYNEQFF. The CDR3 nucleotides read TGTGCCAGCAGCGAGGAAGGACTAGCGGGAGGGACCTCCTACAATGAGCAGTTCTTC. Combining the CDR3 with reference TRBV7-8 and TRBJ2-1 gives the whole variable domain GAGVSQSPRYKVAKRGQDVALRCDPISGHVSLFWYQQALGQGPEFLTYFQNEAQLDKSGLPSDRFFAERPEGSVSTLKIQRTQQEDSAVYLCASSEEGLAGGTSYNEQFFGPGTRLTVL.

This clonotype was counted many times. This chain uses TRBV25-1 with TRBJ2-7, with D uncertain. This CDR3 region has 13 residues. V lost 2 bases and J 5 bases, leaving 10 bases between the germline ends. Germline loops: CDR1 MGHDK, CDR2 SYGVNS. CDR3 region: CASSEVGVHEQYF. Written as DNA, the CDR3 is TGTGCCAGCAGTGAAGTTGGGGTCCACGAGCAGTACTTC.